This TCR beta chain was observed in a study of Ad26.COV2.S vaccination and SARS-CoV-2 variants. Only in-frame clones appear in the TCRdb table, and some are missing; sequencing was by immunoSEQ multiplex PCR. Among around 340,000 clones, 88% were seen once, and the ten largest hold 6.4%. V gave up 2 bases and J gave up 11 bases, with 15 bases separating them. The CDR3 length is 13 residues. CDR1 LGHDT and CDR2 YNNKEL come from the germline V gene (reference sequence). Treatment here: 15 to 20 received Ad26.COV2.S at low or high dose, single or two shots; about five received placebo; per-sample allocation not given. It was on day 63 after the first vaccine or placebo injection that samples were taken.

This TCR derives from a person between 18 and 65 years old who received the Ad26.COV2.S COVID-19 vaccine or a placebo. The specimen comprised peripheral blood, sampled in a trial of Ad26.COV2.S vaccine versus placebo. The V gene is TRBV3-1 (or the pseudogene TRBV3-2), the J gene TRBJ1-1; maybe TRBD1 (5 bases). The CDR3 reads CASSQTQDTGAFF. For the CDR3, the DNA is TGTGCCAGCAGCCAAACACAGGACACGGGGGCTTTCTTT.